These T cell receptor beta chains were read from a single sample in a study of blood T cell repertoires in COVID-19. Repertoires were generated with immunoSEQ multiplex PCR, while TCRdb's copy carries only in-frame clones and drops some. The sample holds about 340,000 clones; less than 90% are singletons and the top ten take 7.1%. Material: peripheral blood. The receptors originated from a woman aged 60-75 years with COVID-19, enrolled during active disease. Both conserved end residues are part of each CDR3. Each record gives: V gene, CDR3 length, J gene, CDR3 protein.

V gene: TRBV6-5
CDR3 length: 14
J gene: TRBJ1-1
CDR3 protein: CASSSRTGYKEAFF

V gene: TRBV10-1
CDR3 length: 18
J gene: TRBJ1-5
CDR3 protein: CASSEDIDRGRSNQPQHF

V gene: TRBV10-1
CDR3 length: 14
J gene: TRBJ1-4
CDR3 protein: CASSEGGTNEKLFF

V gene: TRBV19
CDR3 length: 14
J gene: TRBJ2-7
CDR3 protein: CASRPQTSSYEQYF

V gene: TRBV15
CDR3 length: 14
J gene: TRBJ1-2
CDR3 protein: CATSREGQGDGYTF

V gene: TRBV7-5
CDR3 length: 14
J gene: TRBJ1-1
CDR3 protein: CVRSAWDSNTEAFF

V gene: TRBV29-1
CDR3 length: 15
J gene: TRBJ1-2
CDR3 protein: CSVEGVARGASGYTF

V gene: TRBV6-6
CDR3 length: 16
J gene: TRBJ2-2
CDR3 protein: CASGELGLANTGELFF

V gene: TRBV7-3
CDR3 length: 15
J gene: TRBJ1-2
CDR3 protein: CASSNFRDREFGYTF

V gene: TRBV12-3/TRBV12-4
CDR3 length: 12
J gene: TRBJ1-3
CDR3 protein: CASTISGNTIYF

V gene: TRBV5-6
CDR3 length: 12
J gene: TRBJ2-7
CDR3 protein: CASSAYDYEQYF

V gene: TRBV6-5
CDR3 length: 13
J gene: TRBJ1-5
CDR3 protein: CASRANRDQPQHF

V gene: TRBV4-1
CDR3 length: 16
J gene: TRBJ1-1
CDR3 protein: CASSPPGSFIGTEAFF

V gene: TRBV7-3
CDR3 length: 14
J gene: TRBJ1-1
CDR3 protein: CASSSSSGLTEAFF

V gene: TRBV12-5
CDR3 length: 15
J gene: TRBJ1-5
CDR3 protein: CASGLGGQRNQPQHF

V gene: TRBV18
CDR3 length: 14
J gene: TRBJ1-5
CDR3 protein: CASSPGTENQPQHF

V gene: TRBV7-8
CDR3 length: 17
J gene: TRBJ1-2
CDR3 protein: CASSLEQGWGLNYGYTF

V gene: TRBV9
CDR3 length: 15
J gene: TRBJ2-1
CDR3 protein: CASSVSGTPYNEQFF

V gene: TRBV19
CDR3 length: 12
J gene: TRBJ1-5
CDR3 protein: CASGQLNQPQHF

V gene: TRBV30
CDR3 length: 12
J gene: TRBJ2-7
CDR3 protein: CAWNRDSYEQYF

V gene: TRBV9
CDR3 length: 19
J gene: TRBJ1-2
CDR3 protein: CASSVGWGTGVERKYGYTF

V gene: TRBV7-8
CDR3 length: 15
J gene: TRBJ1-6
CDR3 protein: CASSLRQDLNSPLHF

V gene: TRBV6-1
CDR3 length: 15
J gene: TRBJ1-5
CDR3 protein: CASSDGQVSNQPQHF

V gene: TRBV11-2
CDR3 length: 15
J gene: TRBJ2-7
CDR3 protein: CASSLNGGGDYEQYF

V gene: TRBV9
CDR3 length: 12
J gene: TRBJ2-2
CDR3 protein: CASAGSTAELFF

V gene: TRBV15
CDR3 length: 17
J gene: TRBJ2-3
CDR3 protein: CATSREGLSGPGDTQYF

V gene: TRBV7-9
CDR3 length: 13
J gene: TRBJ1-2
CDR3 protein: CASRERGLHGYTF

V gene: TRBV5-1
CDR3 length: 16
J gene: TRBJ2-2
CDR3 protein: CASSLDVSGGFGELFF

V gene: TRBV15
CDR3 length: 14
J gene: TRBJ1-1
CDR3 protein: CATSISRGGTEAFF

V gene: TRBV7-6
CDR3 length: 19
J gene: TRBJ1-6
CDR3 protein: CASSLTTMGTGVYNSPLHF

V gene: TRBV29-1
CDR3 length: 13
J gene: TRBJ1-2
CDR3 protein: CSAVSSSGYGYTF

V gene: TRBV25-1
CDR3 length: 17
J gene: TRBJ2-1
CDR3 protein: CASSGKVAGDNYNEQFF

V gene: TRBV2
CDR3 length: 16
J gene: TRBJ2-5
CDR3 protein: CASSVLAGGYQETQYF

V gene: TRBV2
CDR3 length: 15
J gene: TRBJ2-7
CDR3 protein: CASTPTSGGAYEQYF

V gene: TRBV29-1
CDR3 length: 16
J gene: TRBJ2-5
CDR3 protein: CSVEDSSGVNQETQYF

V gene: TRBV7-3
CDR3 length: 13
J gene: TRBJ2-3
CDR3 protein: CASTTTGGDTQYF